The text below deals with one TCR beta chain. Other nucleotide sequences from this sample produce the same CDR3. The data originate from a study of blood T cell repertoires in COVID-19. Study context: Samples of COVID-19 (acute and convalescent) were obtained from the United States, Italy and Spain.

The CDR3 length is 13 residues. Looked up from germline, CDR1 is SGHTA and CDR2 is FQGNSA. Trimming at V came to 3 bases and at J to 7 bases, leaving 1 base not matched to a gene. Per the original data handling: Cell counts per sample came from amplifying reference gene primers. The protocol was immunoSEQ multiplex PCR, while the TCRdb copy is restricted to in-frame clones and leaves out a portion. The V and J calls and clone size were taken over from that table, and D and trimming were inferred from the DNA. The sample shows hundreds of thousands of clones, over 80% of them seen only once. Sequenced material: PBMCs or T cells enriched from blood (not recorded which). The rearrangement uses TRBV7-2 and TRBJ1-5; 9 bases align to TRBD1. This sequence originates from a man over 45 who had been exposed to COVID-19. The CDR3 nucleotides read TGTGCCAGCAGCTTGGGACAGGGCCAGCCCCAGCATTTT. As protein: CASSLGQGQPQHF.